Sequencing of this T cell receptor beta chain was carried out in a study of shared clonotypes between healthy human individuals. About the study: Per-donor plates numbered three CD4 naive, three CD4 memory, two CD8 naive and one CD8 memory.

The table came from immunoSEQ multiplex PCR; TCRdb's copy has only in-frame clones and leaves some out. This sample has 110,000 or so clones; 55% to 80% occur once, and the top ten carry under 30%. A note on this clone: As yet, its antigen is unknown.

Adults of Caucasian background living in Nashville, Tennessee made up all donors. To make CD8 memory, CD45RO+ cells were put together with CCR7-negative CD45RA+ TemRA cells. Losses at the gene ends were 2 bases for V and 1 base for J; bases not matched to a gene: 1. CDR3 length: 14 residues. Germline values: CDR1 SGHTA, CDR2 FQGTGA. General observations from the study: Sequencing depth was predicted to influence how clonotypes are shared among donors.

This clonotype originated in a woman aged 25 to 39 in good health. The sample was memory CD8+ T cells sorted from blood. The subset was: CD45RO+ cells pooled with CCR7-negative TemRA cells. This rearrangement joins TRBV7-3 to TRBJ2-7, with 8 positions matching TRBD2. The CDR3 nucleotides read TGTGCCAGCAGCTTAGCGGGAGGTTCCTACGAGCAGTACTTC. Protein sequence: CASSLAGGSYEQYF.